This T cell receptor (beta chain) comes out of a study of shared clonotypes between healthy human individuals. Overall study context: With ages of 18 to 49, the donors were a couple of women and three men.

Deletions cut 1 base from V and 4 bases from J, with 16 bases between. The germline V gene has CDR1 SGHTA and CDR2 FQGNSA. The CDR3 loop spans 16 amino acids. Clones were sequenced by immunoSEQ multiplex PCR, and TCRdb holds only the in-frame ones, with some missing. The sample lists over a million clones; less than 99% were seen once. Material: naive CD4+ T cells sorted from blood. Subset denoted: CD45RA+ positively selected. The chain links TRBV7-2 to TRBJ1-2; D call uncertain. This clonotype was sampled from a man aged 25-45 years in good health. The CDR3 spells CASSLVLLERGYGYTF. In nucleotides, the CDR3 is TGTGCCAGCAGCTTAGTTCTTTTGGAGCGGGGCTATGGCTACACCTTC.